This TCR beta chain was sequenced during a study of cytomegalovirus exposure and HLA in healthy donors. As for the study in general: The same platform was used for the 110 or so validation repertoires as for the approximately 730 first-cohort repertoires, as reported in a later analysis.

The CDR3 loop spans 16 amino acids. CDR1 and CDR2 from the germline V gene are LGHNA and YSLEER. V shed 1 base and J 5 bases; nucleotides not matched to a gene: 7. Repertoires were generated with immunoSEQ multiplex PCR, while TCRdb's copy carries only in-frame clones and drops some. Of roughly 260,000 clones in the sample, around 90% were seen once. Whole-study results and caveats: The tendency of first-cohort TCR clusters to co-occur in the 120 validation repertoires was the finding of a later analysis. The study designated about 180 TCR beta chains cytomegalovirus-associated.

Notes on this clone: Its specificity is not known.

The clonotype was recovered from a woman younger than 35 in good health and CMV-seronegative. Sequenced input: PBMCs. The chain links TRBV4-3 to TRBJ2-2; TRBD2 matches 7 bases. The CDR3 nucleotides read TGCGCCAGCAGCCAAGCCGAGCGGGGAATAACCGGGGAGCTGTTTTTT. Protein: CASSQAERGITGELFF.